This T cell receptor beta chain was retrieved from a study of cytotoxic CD8 clonotypes in ibrutinib-treated CLL. Libraries were prepared by immunoSEQ multiplex PCR; TCRdb keeps only in-frame clonotypes and omits some of them. The repertoire holds roughly 63,000 clones, with approximately 57% as singletons. The CDR3 has 11 residues. V was pared by 5 bases and J by 3 bases, with 7 bases between. Germline V gene sequence: CDR1 DFQATT, CDR2 SNEGSKA (reference sequence). This rearrangement joins TRBV20-1 to TRBJ1-2; D is possibly TRBD1 (6 bases). The receptor was derived from a human donor with chronic lymphocytic leukemia. The sample here was PBMCs, taken after 12 months of ibrutinib treatment. The CDR3, as DNA: TGCAGTGCTCGACAGGACTATGGCTACACCTTC. It encodes CSARQDYGYTF.